What follows are 8 T cell receptor beta chains derived from one specimen sequenced in a study of cytomegalovirus exposure and HLA in healthy donors (dated by TCRdb to the late 2010s). Libraries came from the immunoSEQ multiplex PCR assay. For the multiplex PCR, a mixture combining 60 forward primers for TCR Vbeta segments and 13 reverse primers for TCR Jbeta segments was used. The clones in this table, taken by TCRdb from immuneACCESS, are in-frame only. Not every clone is retained; where verified, under half of the shortfall comes from an unresolved V gene, and the cause of the rest is unknown. The table for this sample shows 150,000 to 200,000 clones. Roughly 1.9% of the sample belongs to the ten largest clones. The sequencing sample was made of PBMCs. These receptors originate from a young man in good health and CMV-seronegative.

The chain recombines TRBV28 with TRBJ1-1; D unresolved. The CDR3 extends over 12 amino acids. Looked up from germline, CDR1 is MDHEN and CDR2 is SYDVKM. V was cut by 1 base and J by 4 bases, with 4 bases left in between. For the CDR3, the DNA is TGTGCCAGCAGTTTATCGAGCACTGAAGCTTTCTTT. The encoded protein is CASSLSSTEAFF.

The rearrangement links TRBV27 to TRBJ2-1; tentative D call: TRBD2 (6 bases). The V end lost 2 bases, the J end lost 4 bases, and 9 bases lay between the germline ends. The germline CDR1 and CDR2 sequences are MNHEY and SMNVEV (reference sequence). The CDR3 consists of 14 residues. CDR3 amino acids: CASSLGRGYNEQFF. CDR3 coding DNA: TGTGCCAGCAGTTTAGGGCGGGGTTACAATGAGCAGTTCTTC.

The chain combines TRBV7-8 with TRBJ1-1; a possible D gene is TRBD1 (6 bases). Germline loops: CDR1 SGHVS, CDR2 FQNEAQ. V gave up 1 base and J gave up 4 bases, with 16 bases separating them. CDR3 length: 16 residues. CDR3 sequence (DNA): TGTGCCAGCAGCTTAGAGCTCTTGGGGGCCGTCACTGAAGCTTTCTTT. Protein product: CASSLELLGAVTEAFF.

The chain has TRBV19 and TRBJ2-2, with D possibly being TRBD1 (6 bases). V was shortened by 7 bases and J by 4 bases, with 13 bases between the two germline ends. Germline loops: CDR1 LNHDA, CDR2 SQIVND (reference sequence). The length of the CDR3 is 14 residues. The CDR3 is CASNRDTVTGELFF. The CDR3 region has the DNA TGTGCCAGTAATCGGGACACCGTCACCGGGGAGCTGTTTTTT.

This sequence joins TRBV13 and TRBJ2-1, with 16 bases lining up with TRBD2. The CDR3 is made up of 17 amino acids. The germline CDR1 and CDR2 sequences are PRHDT and FYEKMQ (reference sequence). J gave up 7 bases and V 3 bases, and 6 bases lay outside the gene matches. The CDR3 loop reads CASSFRGLAGGLNEQFF. CDR3 DNA: TGTGCCAGCAGCTTCCGGGGACTAGCGGGAGGGCTTAATGAGCAGTTCTTC.

The gene calls are TRBV9 and TRBJ2-7, with TRBD1 identical over 7 bases. There are 14 residues in the CDR3. Trimming at V came to 3 bases and at J to 5 bases, leaving 8 bases not matched to a gene. Germline lookup yields CDR1 SGDLS and CDR2 YYNGEE. DNA of the CDR3: TGTGCCAGCAGCGCCAGAGGGGGCGGTCACGAGCAGTACTTC. Protein product: CASSARGGGHEQYF.

The V and J genes are TRBV19 and TRBJ2-7; 7 nucleotides match TRBD1. This CDR3 has 16 amino acids. Germline-derived CDR1 and CDR2 are LNHDA and SQIVND (reference sequence). With V trimmed by 6 bases and J by 3 bases, 14 bases remained unmatched. CDR3 nucleotides: TGTGCCAGTAGAAAAGGGTCCGGCAGGGGGATCTACGAGCAGTACTTC. Translation gives CASRKGSGRGIYEQYF.

This chain uses TRBV11-2 with TRBJ2-7, with D possibly matching TRBD2 (6 bases). Trimming removed 5 bases from V and 6 bases from J, with 14 bases in between. The CDR3 loop spans 13 amino acids. Germline V gene lookup returns CDR1 SGHAT and CDR2 FQNNGV. The CDR3 DNA reads as TGTGCCAGCAGCGCAGCCCTGGGGGGCGAGCAGTACTTC. This gives the protein CASSAALGGEQYF.